Shown below are 19 T cell receptor beta chains from a single sample sequenced in a study of regulatory T cells in long-lasting Graves disease. Time point reported: newly diagnosed GD, antithyroid drugs for less than 3 months. PBMC-extracted RNA yielded the TCR library. Building the TCR beta libraries relied on iRepertoire HTBI primers, and CDR3 regions underwent Arm-PCR. TCRdb recomputed calls from the multiplex PCR reads with MiXCR, one row per CDR3 protein. Seen here are 400,000 to 450,000 distinct CDR3 sequences, roughly 17% observed once, and the top ten hold around 11%. The same sample was also studied in work on T cells in Graves' hyperthyroidism and ophthalmopathy.

Sequences were derived from peripheral blood mononuclear cells (PBMCs), sampled at new diagnosis, from a patient treated with antithyroid drugs. The receptors here all came from a woman under 40 with Graves disease.

This clonotype has a count of ten or more. The CDR3 sequence is CASSSILAGEKDTQYF. In DNA, the CDR3 is TGTGCCAGCAGTTCAATTCTAGCGGGAGAGAAAGATACGCAGTATTTT. V is TRBV28 and J is TRBJ2-3; 10 bases fit TRBD2. The ends lost 4 bases at V and 5 bases at J; junction bases unmatched: 9. Germline V lookup: CDR1 MDHEN, CDR2 SYDVKM. The CDR3 contains 16 residues.

This clonotype was counted at least ten times. CDR3: CASSKTRGLGSEQYF. As DNA, the CDR3 is TGTGCCAGCAGCAAGACTAGGGGTCTCGGGAGCGAGCAGTACTTC. This rearrangement joins TRBV27 to TRBJ2-7; D is possibly TRBD2 (6 bases). Trimming removed 6 bases from V and 6 bases from J, with 21 bases in between. There are 15 residues in the CDR3. Germline CDR1 and CDR2: MNHEY and SMNVEV (reference sequence).

This clonotype was seen a handful of times. The chain is built from TRBV5-4 and TRBJ1-2, with TRBD1 identical over 7 bases. The CDR3 extends over 12 amino acids. V lost 4 bases to trimming and J lost 8 bases; unmatched junction nucleotides: 5. Germline V lookup: CDR1 SGHNT, CDR2 YYREEE (reference sequence). CDR3 nucleotides: TGTGCCAGCAGCCCACAGGGGTGGGGCTACACCTTC. It codes for CASSPQGWGYTF.

This clonotype has just a few counts. The rearrangement links TRBV19 to TRBJ2-1; D is possibly TRBD1 (5 bases). The V end was cut by 4 bases, the J end by 5 bases, with 18 bases between. This CDR3 contains 16 residues. CDR1 LNHDA and CDR2 SQIVND come from the germline V gene (reference sequence). This CDR3 reads CASSTPVMTDDNEQFF. The CDR3 bases are TGTGCCAGTAGTACCCCCGTAATGACAGACGACAATGAGCAGTTCTTC.

This clonotype was detected many times. The V call is TRBV6-1, the J call TRBJ2-7, with 7 nucleotides matching TRBD2. The germline CDR1 and CDR2 sequences are MNHNS and SASEGT. V dropped 6 bases and J dropped 4; count of bases not matched to a gene: 12. The CDR3 has 15 residues. CDR3 nucleotide sequence: TGTGCCAGCAGCTTTATGAGGGAGGGCGGTTACGAGCAGTACTTC. This translates into CASSFMREGGYEQYF.

Ten or more counts support this clonotype. The chain is built from TRBV7-2 and TRBJ1-2; TRBD1 is a possible D gene (6 bases). Germline lookup yields CDR1 SGHTA and CDR2 FQGNSA. The CDR3 length is 12 residues. Trimming stripped 5 bases from V and 7 bases from J, with 11 bases between. As DNA, the CDR3 is TGTGCCAGCAGCATAGGAGGGGGTGGCTACACCTTC. Encoded protein: CASSIGGGGYTF. Supplemented by reference TRBV7-2 and TRBJ1-2, the full variable domain reads GAGVSQSPSNKVTEKGKDVELRCDPISGHTALYWYRQSLGQGLEFLIYFQGNSAPDKSGLPSDRFSAERTGGSVSTLTIQRTQQEDSAVYLCASSIGGGGYTFGSGTRLTVV.

The chain links TRBV12-3 or TRBV12-4 to TRBJ1-1; 7 bases align to TRBD1. J gave up 2 bases and V 7 bases, and 7 bases lay outside the gene matches. CDR3 length equals 14 residues. This CDR3 is CASIPTGANTEAFF. The CDR3 coding sequence is TGTGCCAGCATCCCTACAGGGGCAAACACTGAAGCTTTCTTT.

This clonotype showed up many times. The genes are TRBV10-3 and TRBJ2-3, with 8 nucleotides matching TRBD2. Germline CDR1 ENHRY, CDR2 SYGVKD. The CDR3 consists of 18 residues. V lost 0 bases and J lost 3; bases outside the gene matches: 11. Here the CDR3 reads CAISESGSGRGGTDTQYF. CDR3 DNA: TGTGCCATCAGTGAGTCGGGGAGCGGGAGAGGAGGGACAGATACGCAGTATTTT.

This clonotype was counted at least ten times. This sequence joins TRBV6-5 and TRBJ2-3; no clear D gene. Germline values: CDR1 MNHEY, CDR2 SVGAGI. Trimming took 0 bases from V and 7 from J, leaving 5 bases between them. CDR3 length: 12 residues. The CDR3 DNA reads TGTGCCAGCAGTTACTCAAGCAATACGCAGTATTTT. Translating gives CASSYSSNTQYF.

The chain employs TRBV14 and TRBJ2-2; tentatively, D is TRBD1 (6 bases). The V end was cut by 10 bases, the J end by 4 bases, with 10 bases between. Germline V lookup: CDR1 SGHDN, CDR2 FVKESK. The CDR3 covers 12 residues. The CDR3 here is CATGQLTGELFF. In nucleotides, the CDR3 is TGTGCCACCGGACAGCTCACCGGGGAGCTGTTTTTT.

In this sample, this clonotype turned up a few times. This chain connects TRBV6-1 to TRBJ2-7; possibly TRBD1 for D (6 bases). The germline V gene has CDR1 MNHNS and CDR2 SASEGT. Trimming shortened V by 7 bases and J by 4 bases, and 17 bases separated the two germline ends. The CDR3 has 14 residues. The CDR3 coding sequence is TGTGCCAGCAAAGTTGCGCAGGGGCTATACGAGCAGTACTTC. This encodes CASKVAQGLYEQYF.

As concerns this clonotype: With a far larger clone one base away, a read error is the likely cause. This chain joins TRBV20-1 and TRBJ2-5; D tentatively fits TRBD1 or TRBD2 (5 bases each). Germline CDR1 and CDR2: DFQATT and SNEGSKA (reference sequence). The CDR3 has 15 amino acids. V lost 6 bases to trimming and J lost 11 bases, with 28 bases between them. CDR3 DNA: TGCAGTGCCGCCATTCCAGGGACCTACTCCAATGAGCAGTACTTC. Translation: CSAAIPGTYSNEQYF.

This clonotype was found many times. This chain connects TRBV20-1 to TRBJ2-1; 9 bases are shared with TRBD2. The junction had 14 bases not matched to a gene; V was cut back by 5 bases and J by 15 bases. The CDR3 runs 13 residues. CDR1 and CDR2 from the germline V gene are DFQATT and SNEGSKA (reference sequence). CDR3 DNA sequence: TGCAGTGCTCCCCACGGGCGGACTAGCGTTCTGTTCTTC. It yields the protein CSAPHGRTSVLFF.

This clonotype was seen at least ten times. The chain is built from TRBV6-5 and TRBJ2-7; D gene uncertain. CDR1 is MNHEY, CDR2 SVGAGI, per germline. The CDR3 loop spans 14 amino acids. V gave up 3 bases and J gave up 0 bases, with 9 bases separating them. The CDR3 region is CASSYLLSSYEQYF. The CDR3 bases are TGTGCCAGCAGTTATCTACTTAGCTCCTACGAGCAGTACTTC.

The genes are TRBV12-5 and TRBJ2-1; 12 nucleotides match TRBD2. CDR3 length equals 15 residues. Germline V lookup: CDR1 LGHNT, CDR2 FRNRAP. V dropped 2 bases and J dropped 4; count of bases not matched to a gene: 0. CDR3 sequence (DNA): TGTGCTAGTGGTTTGACTAGCGGGAGGTACAATGAGCAGTTCTTC. Translation gives CASGLTSGRYNEQFF.

This clonotype was recorded a few times. The gene calls are TRBV29-1 and TRBJ2-5, with 10 bases matching TRBD2. The CDR3 has 14 amino acids. The junction had 6 bases not matched to a gene; V was cut back by 3 bases and J by 5 bases. The germline V gene encodes CDR1 SQVTM and CDR2 ANQGSEA. The CDR3: CSVEGLAGAETQYF. The CDR3 DNA sequence: TGCAGCGTTGAGGGGCTAGCGGGAGCGGAGACCCAGTACTTC.

This clonotype was seen once. A read error is likely here: a far larger clone is one base away. The chain couples TRBV6-2 or TRBV6-3 to TRBJ2-4; 14 nucleotides match TRBD2. J was trimmed by 13 bases and V by 5 bases; bases with no gene match: 10. The germline gives CDR1 MNHEY, CDR2 SVGEGT. The CDR3 loop spans 15 amino acids. The CDR3 nucleotides are TGTGCCAGCAGTGAAGCGGGACTAGCGGGAGTCGGGCAGTACTTC. It is translated as CASSEAGLAGVGQYF.

This clonotype was seen just once. The chain uses TRBV6-9 and TRBJ1-1, with no clear D. Looked up from germline, CDR1 is MNHGY and CDR2 is SVAAGI. Trimming cost V 3 bases and J 1 base, with 6 bases left between them. The CDR3 has 13 amino acids. CDR3 in DNA: TGTGCCAGCAGTTACCTTACGAACACTGAAGCTTTCTTT. It encodes CASSYLTNTEAFF.

This clonotype occurred many times. V and J are TRBV28 and TRBJ2-1, with a possible D match to TRBD1 (6 bases). Trimming cost V 8 bases and J 0 bases, with 17 bases left between them. The CDR3 is 16 amino acids. The germline V gene has CDR1 MDHEN and CDR2 SYDVKM. CDR3 nucleotides: TGTGCCAGCTCACCGCCCCAGGGGAGCTCCTACAATGAGCAGTTCTTC. Translated: CASSPPQGSSYNEQFF.